The 18 T cell receptor beta chains presented below share a single source sample, sequenced in a study of radiotherapy plus CTLA-4 blockade in lung cancer. Assay: immunoSEQ multiplex PCR; the TCRdb copy retains only in-frame clones and omits some. The sample has some 64,000 clones, approximately 76% seen once; the top ten hold about 17%. Sequencing was performed on peripheral blood, taken from a patient treated with radiotherapy plus ipilimumab. These receptors came from a human donor with non-small cell lung cancer whose response to radiotherapy plus ipilimumab could not be evaluated. Some clones in this sample may be carry-over from other donors' samples.

Worth noting for this clone: This sample also contains other DNA sequences that code for the same CDR3. The chain employs TRBV5-6 and TRBJ1-2; tentative D call: TRBD1 (5 bases). The CDR3 runs to 15 residues. Germline assignment: CDR1 SGHDT and CDR2 YYEEEE. V lost 2 bases and J lost 4, with 15 bases in between. The CDR3 spells CASSLETGLVYGYTF. The CDR3 DNA reads as TGTGCCAGCAGCTTAGAAACAGGCCTTGTCTATGGCTACACCTTC. Based on the CDR3 plus reference TRBV5-6 and TRBJ1-2, the full variable domain is DAGVTQSPTHLIKTRGQQVTLRCSPKSGHDTVSWYQQALGQGPQFIFQYYEEEERQRGNFPDRFSGHQFPNYSSELNVNALLLGDSALYLCASSLETGLVYGYTFGSGTRLTVV.

This rearrangement joins TRBV28 to TRBJ2-7; TRBD1 aligns across 8 bases. The germline V gene encodes CDR1 MDHEN and CDR2 SYDVKM. The CDR3 contains 13 residues. V was clipped by 6 bases and J by 6 bases; unmatched bases: 7. The CDR3 region is CASRPDRVREQYF. The CDR3 nucleotides are TGTGCCAGCAGGCCGGACAGGGTCCGCGAGCAGTACTTC.

V is TRBV19 and J is TRBJ2-7; 9 nucleotides align to TRBD1. Per germline, CDR1 LNHDA and CDR2 SQIVND (reference sequence). Unmatched junction bases numbered 13, after V lost 5 bases and J lost 2 bases. The CDR3 consists of 17 residues. The DNA for the CDR3 is TGTGCCAGTAGTTTCCTTCACGGACAGGGGCTTACCTACGAGCAGTACTTC. Amino acids: CASSFLHGQGLTYEQYF.

Comments on this clone: A read error may produce the germline difference seen at one junction end. V gene TRBV5-1 combines with J gene TRBJ2-1, with D possibly matching TRBD1 (5 bases). The germline V gene has CDR1 SGHRS and CDR2 YFSETQ. This CDR3 spans 15 amino acids. CDR3 in DNA: TGCGCCAGCAGCTTAGGCGACAGCTCCTGCAATGAGCAGTTCTTC. Its protein is CASSLGDSSCNEQFF.

This chain connects TRBV5-1 to TRBJ2-7; the D gene is possibly TRBD1 (5 bases). V lost 6 bases, J lost 0 bases, and 13 bases lay in between. Germline V gene data show CDR1 as SGHRS and CDR2 as YFSETQ. The CDR3 has 14 amino acids. The CDR3: CASTRTSSSYEQYF. The DNA for the CDR3 is TGCGCCAGCACCAGGACATCGAGCTCCTACGAGCAGTACTTC.

The V gene is TRBV7-3, the J gene TRBJ1-2, with 9 bases matching TRBD1. The V gene's germline CDR1 is SGHTA and CDR2 FQGTGA. V lost 5 bases, J lost 3 bases, and 4 bases stayed unmatched. The CDR3 contains 14 residues. CDR3 sequence reads: CASSPGQGDYGYTF. The CDR3 nucleotides are TGTGCCAGCAGCCCGGGACAGGGCGACTATGGCTACACCTTC.

V is TRBV7-2 and J is TRBJ1-6, with 9 bases identical to TRBD1. Germline V lookup: CDR1 SGHTA, CDR2 FQGNSA. The ends lost 3 bases at V and 10 bases at J; junction bases unmatched: 4. The CDR3 contains 14 residues. CDR3 protein: CASSLGTGQSPLHF. The DNA of the CDR3 is TGTGCCAGCAGCTTGGGGACAGGGCAATCACCCCTCCACTTT.

The chain has TRBV5-1 and TRBJ1-2; D uncertain. The CDR3 length is 15 residues. The V gene's germline CDR1 is SGHRS and CDR2 YFSETQ. Trimming removed 0 bases at V and 4 bases at J, with 13 bases between. The CDR3 DNA reads as TGCGCCAGCAGCTTGGCCGGAATGGGCCTCTATGGCTACACCTTC. The encoded protein is CASSLAGMGLYGYTF.

The gene calls are TRBV7-2 and TRBJ2-5; 9 positions agree with TRBD1. The J segment lost 2 bases and the V segment lost 5 bases, leaving 6 bases of the junction unmatched. The CDR3 totals 15 residues. Germline CDR1 SGHTA, CDR2 FQGNSA. CDR3 protein: CASSPGQGNQETQYF. Written as DNA, the CDR3 is TGTGCCAGCAGCCCGGGACAGGGTAATCAAGAGACCCAGTACTTC.

This clone was counted a single time. The V and J genes are TRBV2 and TRBJ1-1; TRBD1 agrees at 7 bases. The length of the CDR3 is 14 residues. Looked up from germline, CDR1 is SNHLY and CDR2 is FYNNEI. V trimming: 7 bases; J trimming: 4 bases; junction bases outside the gene matches: 9. The CDR3 DNA reads TGTGCCAGCATATTAGGGGGCGCTGGCACTGAAGCTTTCTTT. This translates into CASILGGAGTEAFF.

This rearrangement joins TRBV13 to TRBJ2-7; 9 bases line up with TRBD1. This CDR3 contains 14 residues. Germline values: CDR1 PRHDT, CDR2 FYEKMQ (reference sequence). V lost 5 bases to trimming and J lost 1 base; unmatched junction nucleotides: 3. CDR3 loop: CASSTGTGSYEQYF. The CDR3 DNA follows: TGTGCCAGCAGCACCGGGACAGGGTCCTACGAGCAGTACTTC.

The genes are TRBV12-2 and TRBJ2-3; the D call of TRBD2 is as the table states it, not checked on the DNA. TRBV12-2 is designated a pseudogene. The CDR3 loop spans 16 amino acids. The CDR3 sequence is CASGTSVTLVGDTQYF. The CDR3 DNA is TGTGCATCCGGGACTAGCGTAACCTTAGTAGGAGATACGCAGTATTTT.

The chain is built from TRBV7-2 and TRBJ1-1; possible D gene TRBD1, 6 bases. The germline V gene encodes CDR1 SGHTA and CDR2 FQGNSA. Trimming stripped 6 bases from V and 5 bases from J, with 19 bases between. The CDR3 loop spans 15 amino acids. Here the CDR3 reads CASSYFLGQQTEAFF. CDR3 DNA: TGTGCCAGCAGTTATTTCCTAGGACAGCAGACTGAAGCTTTCTTT.

This clone was found once. V gene TRBV6-5 combines with J gene TRBJ2-5; perhaps TRBD1 as D (6 bases). Germline lookup yields CDR1 MNHEY and CDR2 SVGAGI. V was cut by 10 bases and J by 9 bases, with 21 bases left in between. This CDR3 contains 13 residues. CDR3 sequence reads: CATSRGGLGAQYF. The CDR3 DNA reads as TGTGCCACAAGTCGAGGGGGTTTGGGGGCCCAGTACTTC.

This clone has a single count. This sequence joins TRBV19 and TRBJ2-3; 9 bases are shared with TRBD1. Germline CDR1 and CDR2: LNHDA and SQIVND (reference sequence). The CDR3 has 19 residues. V was clipped by 3 bases and J by 2 bases; unmatched bases: 15. CDR3 residues: CASSIKSGEDRGLTDTQYF. In nucleotides, the CDR3 is TGTGCCAGTAGTATCAAATCTGGGGAGGACAGGGGCCTCACAGATACGCAGTATTTT.

The rearrangement joins TRBV7-9 to TRBJ2-2, with 11 bases matching TRBD2. J lost 1 base, V lost 3 bases, and 4 bases had no gene match. The CDR3 contains 17 residues. Germline CDR1 reads SEHNR; CDR2 reads FQNEAQ (reference sequence). The CDR3 region has the DNA TGTGCCAGCAGCTTGATAGCGGGGGGGCTGAACACCGGGGAGCTGTTTTTT. This encodes CASSLIAGGLNTGELFF.

The chain recombines TRBV5-5 with TRBJ1-2; 8 nucleotides line up with TRBD1. Germline V gene data show CDR1 as SGHKS and CDR2 as YYEKEE (reference sequence). CDR3 length: 14 amino acids. V shed 3 bases, J shed 8 bases, and the junction held 9 bases outside the gene matches. The CDR3 DNA follows: TGTGCCAGCAGCTCATCCCAGGGGGCCTGGGGCTACACCTTC. Amino acids: CASSSSQGAWGYTF.

This clone appeared a few times. The chain recombines TRBV6-5 with TRBJ1-3, with a tentative D call TRBD1 (5 bases). This CDR3 spans 14 amino acids. With 6 bases removed from V and 0 bases from J, the gap between germline ends came to 9 bases. Germline lookup yields CDR1 MNHEY and CDR2 SVGAGI. Here the CDR3 DNA reads TGTGCCAGCAGGCGACAGTTCTCTGGAAACACCATATATTTT. As protein: CASRRQFSGNTIYF.